This TCR beta chain was captured by sequencing in a study of T cell clonotyping in hematopoietic cell transplantation. General observations from the study: Without cell sorting, CD4 versus CD8 contributions remain unresolved. At the given depth, recipient repertoires were over 97% de novo clonotypes. Recipient TCR diversity dropped after transplant; expanded clonotypes rose from day 30 to 180. Broader posttransplant TCR repertoire diversity was predicted by graft donor and pretransplant recipient Inverse Simpson Index values.

The CDR3 totals 13 residues. The V gene's germline CDR1 is SGHNT and CDR2 YYREEE (reference sequence). Trimming removed 4 bases at V and 4 bases at J, with 10 bases between. The repertoire was sequenced with immunoSEQ multiplex PCR; TCRdb's copy has only in-frame clones and lacks some. Of approximately 5,100 clones listed, about 90% are singletons. A remark on this clone: The antigen is undetermined.

The V call is TRBV5-4, the J call TRBJ2-3; perhaps TRBD2 as D (6 bases). This sequence was found in a middle-aged man in good health. Some clones in this sample may be carry-over from other donors' samples. Sequencing was carried out using peripheral blood mononuclear cells. For the CDR3, the DNA is TGTGCCAGCAGCAAGGACTACCCAGATACGCAGTATTTT. Residues: CASSKDYPDTQYF.